These T cell receptor beta chains were read from a single sample in a study of T cell repertoires in cytomegalovirus infection. TCRdb passed the reads through MiXCR, listing each CDR3 protein once. The data contain some 150,000 distinct CDR3 sequences, about 20% of them singletons. Sequenced input: PBMCs. These receptors were collected from a human donor in good health (CMV status not recorded). Some clones in this sample may be carry-over from other donors' samples. CDR3s include the opening cysteine and the closing phenylalanine or tryptophan. The D gene is left open where the match is weak.

j_gene	d_gene	v_gene	CDR3aa
TRBJ1-6	.	TRBV5-6	CASSLGGPLNDNSPLHF
TRBJ1-2	.	TRBV28	CASSLWTGNYGYTF
TRBJ2-3	.	TRBV2	CASSVQITDTQYF
TRBJ1-4	.	TRBV7-9	CTSSLEVNEKLFF
TRBJ2-2	.	TRBV12-3/TRBV12-4	CASSLDHTGELFF
TRBJ1-6	TRBD1	TRBV6-5	CASSYTTGRNSPLHF
TRBJ2-7	TRBD2	TRBV6-5	CASSYGGRAVYEQYF
TRBJ2-1	.	TRBV28	CASRIEGGPSSYNEQFF
TRBJ2-2	.	TRBV28	CASSLMQPRATGELFF
TRBJ2-6	.	TRBV7-3	CASSLGGYSGANVLTF
TRBJ2-7	TRBD2	TRBV7-9	CASSLNPSSGSEQYF
TRBJ2-5	.	TRBV28	CASSSGFGETQYF
TRBJ1-5	.	TRBV6-4	CASSELGGEGNQPQHF
TRBJ2-2	.	TRBV7-8	CASTKIQNTGELFF
TRBJ2-1	TRBD1	TRBV11-2	CASNQQGPDNEQFF
TRBJ1-3	TRBD1	TRBV28	CASSENRGLSGNTIYF
TRBJ1-4	.	TRBV7-6	CASSLNYEKLFF
TRBJ1-6	.	TRBV4-1	CASSQVGPSSPLHF
TRBJ2-7	.	TRBV6-5	CASSYDRREQYF
TRBJ2-3	.	TRBV7-2	CASSSPGPRRDTQYF
TRBJ2-4	.	TRBV9	CASSVFEGFGNIQYF
TRBJ2-1	.	TRBV7-2	CASSLVDYNEQFF
TRBJ1-1	TRBD1	TRBV20-1	CSARYFRTGAWSTEAFF
TRBJ2-1	TRBD2	TRBV2	CASKAGGAYNEQFF
TRBJ2-7	.	TRBV2	CASSASGRASYEQYF
TRBJ2-5	.	TRBV7-2	CASSPFTQTQYF
TRBJ2-3	.	TRBV3-1	CASSQARADTQYF
TRBJ1-4	.	TRBV5-1	CAGSFGRLATNEKLFF
TRBJ1-6	.	TRBV7-9	CPSSLNPPNSPLHF
TRBJ2-2	TRBD1	TRBV20-1	CSARDSRRGPNTGELFF
TRBJ2-3	TRBD1	TRBV20-1	CSASPRDRYPSTDTQYF
TRBJ2-1	.	TRBV4-3	CASSQVRISYNEQFF
TRBJ1-1	TRBD1	TRBV7-4	CDSSPLDRGTEAFF
TRBJ2-3	TRBD2	TRBV7-9	CASNYLAVDTQYF
TRBJ2-1	.	TRBV28	CASSLSAGGDEQFF
TRBJ1-1	.	TRBV11-3	CASSFGRGNTEAFF
TRBJ2-3	.	TRBV5-1	CASSLEAGTDTQSF
TRBJ2-3	.	TRBV2	CASSEWNTDTQYF
TRBJ1-1	.	TRBV7-2	CASRTPGTMNTEAFF
TRBJ2-3	.	TRBV7-2	CASSLQVGGTDTQYF
TRBJ2-5	.	TRBV7-9	CASSPAAGEQETQYF
TRBJ2-7	TRBD1	TRBV9	CASSGEGQGGSYEQYF
TRBJ2-1	TRBD1	TRBV19	CASKNRGQTYNEQFF
TRBJ1-2	TRBD1	TRBV7-8	CASSLGDVGTANVYGYTF
TRBJ2-3	TRBD1	TRBV30	CAWSERGRTDTQYF
TRBJ1-1	.	TRBV7-8	CASSNFGRQNTEAFF